One and the same sample provided the 27 T cell receptor beta chains below, sequenced in a study of blood T cell repertoires in COVID-19. Using immunoSEQ multiplex PCR, the repertoire was profiled, and TCRdb retains in-frame clones only, with some absent. The sample shows about 210,000 clones, around 81% of them seen only once. Input material: peripheral blood. The receptors were gathered from a human donor in a cohort sampled during active COVID-19.

Here the CDR3 reads CSAGRTGTDTQYF. CDR3 DNA: TGCAGCGCCGGGAGGACCGGCACAGATACGCAGTATTTT. The rearrangement links TRBV29-1 to TRBJ2-3, with 7 bases lining up with TRBD2. This CDR3 contains 13 residues. The junction had 5 bases not matched to a gene; V was cut back by 7 bases and J by 1 base. The germline CDR1 and CDR2 sequences are SQVTM and ANQGSEA.

The chain links TRBV24-1 to TRBJ1-5, with D possibly TRBD1 on 6 matching bases. CDR3 size: 16 residues. Germline-derived CDR1 and CDR2 are KGHDR and SFDVKD. The V and J ends lost 2 bases and 4 bases respectively, with 14 bases between them. CDR3 in DNA: TGTGCCACCAGTGATTCAACCAGGGGTGGGAATCAGCCCCAGCATTTT. This encodes CATSDSTRGGNQPQHF.

This clone showed up just a few times. The chain links TRBV27 to TRBJ1-6; 9 bases are shared with TRBD1. The CDR3 length is 13 residues. Germline V lookup: CDR1 MNHEY, CDR2 SMNVEV (reference sequence). V shed 7 bases, J shed 8 bases, and the junction held 3 bases outside the gene matches. Here the CDR3 reads CASKQGADSPLHF. Written as DNA, the CDR3 is TGTGCCAGCAAACAGGGGGCGGATTCACCCCTCCACTTT.

The genes are TRBV2 and TRBJ2-7; TRBD1 agrees at 11 bases. Germline trimming cut 4 bases from V and 5 bases from J; bases unmatched to any gene: 1. Germline values: CDR1 SNHLY, CDR2 FYNNEI. This CDR3 has 13 residues. The DNA of the CDR3 is TGTGCCAGCAGTGGGGGACAGGGGGACGAGCAGTACTTC. This encodes CASSGGQGDEQYF.

CDR3 in amino acids: CASSQDSGQGYYEQYF. The CDR3 region has the DNA TGTGCCAGCAGCCAAGATTCAGGGCAGGGATACTACGAGCAGTACTTC. The rearrangement uses TRBV3-1 (or the pseudogene TRBV3-2) and TRBJ2-7, with D perhaps matching TRBD1 (5 bases). V gave up 0 bases and J gave up 3 bases, with 15 bases separating them. The CDR3 runs 16 residues. Germline lookup yields CDR1 LGHDT and CDR2 YNNKEL (reference sequence).

The chain recombines TRBV18 with TRBJ1-5; D call uncertain. Trimming stripped 3 bases from V and 4 bases from J, with 10 bases between. Per the germline V gene, CDR1 is KGHSH and CDR2 is LQKENI. The CDR3 has 14 residues. The CDR3 spells CASSPGSQNQPQHF. For the CDR3, the DNA is TGTGCCAGCTCACCGGGGAGTCAGAATCAGCCCCAGCATTTT.

This clone has a single count. V and J are TRBV6-5 and TRBJ1-6; D possibly corresponds to TRBD1 (5 bases). Deletions cut 6 bases from V and 15 bases from J, with 15 bases between. This CDR3 contains 12 residues. Germline V gene sequence: CDR1 MNHEY, CDR2 SVGAGI. The chain's CDR3 is CASRHQGGRLHF. CDR3 nucleotide sequence: TGTGCCAGCAGACACCAGGGAGGGCGCCTCCACTTT.

The chain combines TRBV28 with TRBJ1-2; the D is unclear. Deletions cut 8 bases from V and 7 bases from J, with 11 bases between. Germline CDR1 MDHEN, CDR2 SYDVKM. The CDR3 is made up of 11 amino acids. The CDR3 loop reads CASSIFSGYTF. The CDR3 region has the DNA TGTGCCAGCTCCATTTTTTCTGGCTACACCTTC.

The chain employs TRBV20-1 and TRBJ2-3; possible D gene TRBD2, 5 bases. The CDR3 loop spans 10 amino acids. Germline-derived CDR1 and CDR2 are DFQATT and SNEGSKA (reference sequence). The V and J ends lost 7 bases and 5 bases respectively, with 7 bases between them. The CDR3 protein is CSDGKDTQYF. The CDR3, as DNA: TGCAGTGACGGGAAAGATACGCAGTATTTT.

This clone was observed a few times. This chain connects TRBV3-1 (or the pseudogene TRBV3-2) to TRBJ1-4; 10 bases are a match to TRBD1. Germline V gene lookup returns CDR1 LGHDT and CDR2 YNNKEL (reference sequence). V dropped 2 bases and J dropped 12; count of bases not matched to a gene: 9. The CDR3 is 15 amino acids. CDR3 coding DNA: TGTGCCAGCAGCCAACCCGGGACAGGGGTGGATGAACTGTTTTTT. Its protein is CASSQPGTGVDELFF.

J is TRBJ1-2 and V is TRBV25-1, with a weak D call TRBD1 (5 bases). Germline V gene sequence: CDR1 MGHDK, CDR2 SYGVNS. This CDR3 region has 13 residues. Trimming removed 3 bases from V and 8 bases from J, with 13 bases in between. CDR3 DNA sequence: TGTGCCAGCAGTGATTGGGGTACAGGAGGCTACACCTTC. This translates into CASSDWGTGGYTF.

The chain employs TRBV13 and TRBJ2-3; tentatively, D is TRBD2 (6 bases). The CDR3 is 13 amino acids. Trimming took 5 bases from V and 2 from J, leaving 8 bases between them. Germline V gene sequence: CDR1 PRHDT, CDR2 FYEKMQ (reference sequence). CDR3 sequence (DNA): TGTGCCAGCAGCCTGGACTACACAGATACGCAGTATTTT. Translated: CASSLDYTDTQYF.

The table lists this clone with a few counts. This sequence joins TRBV7-2 and TRBJ2-1; the match to TRBD2 covers 14 bases. CDR3 size: 14 residues. The V gene end was trimmed by 3 bases and the J gene end by 12 bases; junction bases not matched to a gene: 4. Per the germline V gene, CDR1 is SGHTA and CDR2 is FQGNSA. The DNA of the CDR3 is TGTGCCAGCAGCTTCTCCGGGACTAGCGGGGGGCAGTTCTTC. Its protein product is CASSFSGTSGGQFF.

CDR3: CASSYPRDRGDEQYF. The CDR3 nucleotides are TGTGCCAGCAGTTATCCTCGGGACAGGGGGGACGAGCAGTACTTC. The chain combines TRBV6-6 with TRBJ2-7; 11 nucleotides align to TRBD1. Germline V gene lookup returns CDR1 MNHNY and CDR2 SVGAGI (reference sequence). The CDR3 runs 15 residues. V gave up 3 bases and J gave up 5 bases; unmatched junction bases: 6.

V is TRBV29-1 and J is TRBJ2-1, with D possibly being TRBD1 (7 bases). Per germline, CDR1 SQVTM and CDR2 ANQGSEA. V shed 7 bases and J shed 8 bases, with 24 bases lying between them. The CDR3 is 15 residues long. The CDR3 loop reads CSGRTAGGHGDEQFF. The CDR3 DNA reads as TGCAGCGGCCGGACCGCAGGGGGGCACGGGGATGAGCAGTTCTTC.

This sequence joins TRBV6-5 and TRBJ1-2; 7 nucleotides align to TRBD1. The junction had 17 bases not matched to a gene; V was cut back by 5 bases and J by 11 bases. CDR3 length: 15 amino acids. The germline CDR1 and CDR2 sequences are MNHEY and SVGAGI. The CDR3, as DNA: TGTGCCAGCAGTCGTTCTACCCCTAGGACAGGCGATTACACCTTC. Translating gives CASSRSTPRTGDYTF.

This rearrangement joins TRBV6-2 or TRBV6-3 to TRBJ2-5; D call uncertain. The V end was cut by 0 bases, the J end by 3 bases, with 8 bases between. The CDR3 extends over 14 amino acids. Germline V gene data show CDR1 as MNHEY and CDR2 as SVGEGT. CDR3 region: CASSYSGSKETQYF. CDR3 DNA sequence: TGTGCCAGCAGTTACTCGGGCAGCAAAGAGACCCAGTACTTC.

This clone showed up many times. The chain links TRBV25-1 to TRBJ1-2; TRBD1 might be the D (6 bases). CDR3 length: 14 amino acids. CDR1 and CDR2 (germline): MGHDK, SYGVNS. V gave up 6 bases and J gave up 4 bases, with 15 bases separating them. CDR3: CASSPTRGIYGYTF. The CDR3 nucleotides are TGTGCCAGCAGCCCTACGAGGGGGATCTATGGCTACACCTTC.

J is TRBJ1-1 and V is TRBV11-3; D is ambiguous. The ends were cut back, 4 bases at V and 0 bases at J, with 3 bases in the middle. The CDR3 runs to 12 residues. CDR1 is SGHNT, CDR2 YENEEA, per germline. The CDR3 loop is CASSYMNTEAFF. CDR3 in DNA: TGTGCCAGCAGCTATATGAACACTGAAGCTTTCTTT.

The chain joins TRBV6-4 to TRBJ1-6; D not resolved. The V gene's germline CDR1 is MRHNA and CDR2 SNTAGT. V lost 7 bases to trimming and J lost 10 bases, with 14 bases between them. The CDR3 has 13 residues. CDR3: CASKAGWESPLHF. DNA of the CDR3: TGTGCCAGCAAGGCGGGGTGGGAATCACCCCTCCACTTT.

This chain links TRBV5-1 with TRBJ2-1; possible D gene TRBD2, 6 bases. Trimming cost V 4 bases and J 6 bases, with 17 bases left between them. The CDR3 extends over 15 amino acids. Germline V gene sequence: CDR1 SGHRS, CDR2 YFSETQ. The CDR3 nucleotides are TGCGCCAGCAGCCCGTCGGGACTCTCGAGCAATGAGCAGTTCTTC. This translates into CASSPSGLSSNEQFF.

This chain uses TRBV6-6 with TRBJ2-7; TRBD1 is a possible D gene (5 bases). The CDR3 contains 15 residues. From germline, CDR1 is MNHNY and CDR2 SVGAGI (reference sequence). The ends were cut back, 7 bases at V and 1 base at J, with 17 bases in the middle. The CDR3 nucleotides are TGTGCCAGCACCCCTCTAGGGGCAAGTTCCTACGAGCAGTACTTC. As protein: CASTPLGASSYEQYF.

This chain joins TRBV4-3 and TRBJ1-2; 10 bases are shared with TRBD1. J was trimmed by 1 base and V by 1 base; bases with no gene match: 0. CDR1 is LGHNA and CDR2 is YSLEER in the germline V gene. This CDR3 region has 15 residues. The CDR3 DNA is TGCGCCAGCAGCCAAGGGACAGGGGGTAACTATGGCTACACCTTC. It encodes CASSQGTGGNYGYTF.

The genes are TRBV29-1 and TRBJ2-1; 10 bases match TRBD1. From germline, CDR1 is SQVTM and CDR2 ANQGSEA. Germline trimming cut 3 bases from V and 7 bases from J; bases unmatched to any gene: 3. The CDR3 length is 13 residues. The CDR3 protein is CSVDRDRGNEQFF. CDR3 sequence (DNA): TGCAGCGTTGACCGGGACAGGGGAAATGAGCAGTTCTTC.

This clone occurred once. The chain is built from TRBV24-1 and TRBJ2-1, with 13 positions matching TRBD2. Germline V gene lookup returns CDR1 KGHDR and CDR2 SFDVKD. The CDR3 is made up of 18 amino acids. V shed 3 bases and J 4 bases; nucleotides not matched to a gene: 8. The CDR3 reads CATSDPVTSGGVYNEQFF. DNA of the CDR3: TGTGCCACCAGTGATCCAGTAACTAGCGGGGGGGTTTACAATGAGCAGTTCTTC.

This clone has only one observation. CDR3 protein: CASSLLAGVGPDTQYF. CDR3 nucleotide sequence: TGCGCCAGCAGCTTATTAGCGGGAGTGGGCCCAGATACGCAGTATTTT. The chain combines TRBV5-1 with TRBJ2-3; the match to TRBD2 covers 9 bases. This CDR3 region has 16 residues. Germline trimming cut 2 bases from V and 4 bases from J; bases unmatched to any gene: 8. From germline, CDR1 is SGHRS and CDR2 YFSETQ.

CDR3 sequence reads: CASSPVENEKLFF. The CDR3 nucleotides read TGTGCCAGCTCGCCGGTCGAGAATGAAAAACTGTTTTTT. The chain joins TRBV18 to TRBJ1-4; D uncertain. There are 13 residues in the CDR3. Germline V lookup: CDR1 KGHSH, CDR2 LQKENI. Trimming left V 6 bases short and J 5 bases short, with 10 bases between.